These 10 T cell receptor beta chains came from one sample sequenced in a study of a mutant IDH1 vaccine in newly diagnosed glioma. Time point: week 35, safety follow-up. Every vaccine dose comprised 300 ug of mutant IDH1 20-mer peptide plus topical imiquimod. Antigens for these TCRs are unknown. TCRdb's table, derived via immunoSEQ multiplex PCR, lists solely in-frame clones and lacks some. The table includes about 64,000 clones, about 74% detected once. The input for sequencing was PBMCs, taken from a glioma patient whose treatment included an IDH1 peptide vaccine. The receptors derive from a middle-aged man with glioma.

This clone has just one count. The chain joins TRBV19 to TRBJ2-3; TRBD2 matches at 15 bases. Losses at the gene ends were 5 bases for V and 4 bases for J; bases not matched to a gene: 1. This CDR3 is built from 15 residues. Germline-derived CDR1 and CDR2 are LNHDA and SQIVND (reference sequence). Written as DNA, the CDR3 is TGTGCCAGTAGTGGGACTAGCGGGGGGCCAGATACGCAGTATTTT. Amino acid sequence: CASSGTSGGPDTQYF. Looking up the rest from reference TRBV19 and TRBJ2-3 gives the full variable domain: DGGITQSPKYLFRKEGQNVTLSCEQNLNHDAMYWYRQDPGQGLRLIYYSQIVNDFQKGDIAEGYSVSREKKESFPLTVTSAQKNPTAFYLCASSGTSGGPDTQYFGPGTRLTVL.

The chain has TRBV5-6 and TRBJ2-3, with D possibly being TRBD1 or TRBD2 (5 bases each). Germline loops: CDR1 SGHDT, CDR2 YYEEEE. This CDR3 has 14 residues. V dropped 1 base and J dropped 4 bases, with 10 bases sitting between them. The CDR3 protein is CASSLRGAADTQYF. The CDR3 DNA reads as TGTGCCAGCAGCTTGCGAGGGGCGGCAGATACGCAGTATTTT.

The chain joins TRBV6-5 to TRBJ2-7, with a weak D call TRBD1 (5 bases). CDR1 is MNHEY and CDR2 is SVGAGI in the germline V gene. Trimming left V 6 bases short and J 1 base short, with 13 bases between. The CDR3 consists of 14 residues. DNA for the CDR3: TGTGCCAGCAGGCAGGGCACAGGTTCCTACGAGCAGTACTTC. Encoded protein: CASRQGTGSYEQYF.

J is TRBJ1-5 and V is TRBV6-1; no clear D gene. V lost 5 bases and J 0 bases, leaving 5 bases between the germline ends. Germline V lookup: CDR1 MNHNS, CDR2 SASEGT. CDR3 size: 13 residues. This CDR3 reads CASSRLSNQPQHF. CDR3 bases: TGTGCCAGCAGTCGTCTTAGCAATCAGCCCCAGCATTTT.

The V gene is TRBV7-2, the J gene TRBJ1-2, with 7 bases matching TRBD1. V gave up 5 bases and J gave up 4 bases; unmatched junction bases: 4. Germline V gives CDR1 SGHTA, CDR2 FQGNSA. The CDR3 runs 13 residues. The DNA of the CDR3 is TGTGCCAGCAGCCTCGGGACAGCCTATGGCTACACCTTC. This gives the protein CASSLGTAYGYTF.

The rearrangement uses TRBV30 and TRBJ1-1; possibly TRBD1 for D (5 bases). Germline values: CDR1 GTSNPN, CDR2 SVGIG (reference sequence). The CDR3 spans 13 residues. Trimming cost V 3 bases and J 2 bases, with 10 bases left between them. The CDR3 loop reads CAWRPTDNTEAFF. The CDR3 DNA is TGTGCCTGGAGGCCGACAGACAACACTGAAGCTTTCTTT.

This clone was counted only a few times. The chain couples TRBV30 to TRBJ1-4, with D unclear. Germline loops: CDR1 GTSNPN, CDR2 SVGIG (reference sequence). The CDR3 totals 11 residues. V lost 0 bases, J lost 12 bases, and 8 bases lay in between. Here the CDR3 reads CAWSVELQLFF. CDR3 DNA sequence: TGTGCCTGGAGTGTTGAGCTCCAACTGTTTTTT.

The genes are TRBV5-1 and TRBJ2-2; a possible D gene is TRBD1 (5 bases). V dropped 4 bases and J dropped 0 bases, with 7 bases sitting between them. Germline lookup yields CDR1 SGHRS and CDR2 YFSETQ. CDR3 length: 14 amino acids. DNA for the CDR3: TGCGCCAGCAGCGCACAGGCGAACACCGGGGAGCTGTTTTTT. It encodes CASSAQANTGELFF.

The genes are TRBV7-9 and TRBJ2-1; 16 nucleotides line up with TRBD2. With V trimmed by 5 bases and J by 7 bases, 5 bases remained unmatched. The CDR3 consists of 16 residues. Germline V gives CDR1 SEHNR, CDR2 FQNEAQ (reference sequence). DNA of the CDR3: TGTGCCAGCAGCCCGGGACTAGCGGGGGGGCTAAATGAGCAGTTCTTC. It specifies CASSPGLAGGLNEQFF.

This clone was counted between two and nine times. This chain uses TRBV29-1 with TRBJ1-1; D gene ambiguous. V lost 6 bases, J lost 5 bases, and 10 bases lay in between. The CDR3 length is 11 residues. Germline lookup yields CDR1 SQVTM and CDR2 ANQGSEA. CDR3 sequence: CSVPGPTEAFF. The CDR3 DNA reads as TGCAGCGTCCCCGGGCCGACTGAAGCTTTCTTT.